The 14 T cell receptor beta chains given below trace back to one sample, sequenced in a study of blood T cells in healthy people across ages. A second PCR, run for roughly 7 to 11 cycles, used a sample-barcoded 5' primer plus a J-beta primer mix. MiXCR, applied by TCRdb to the 5' RACE reads, yields one record per CDR3 protein. The sample lists hundreds of thousands of distinct CDR3 sequences, approximately 30% occurring once. The sample consisted of blood. All receptors derive from a woman aged 80 or over in good health.

In regard to this clonotype: Just one base apart from a much larger clone, this may be a read error. The chain has TRBV12-3 or TRBV12-4 and TRBJ2-1, with 7 bases aligning to TRBD1. The CDR3 contains 14 residues. Written as DNA, the CDR3 is TGTACCAGCAGGGGACAGAGCTCCTACAATGAGCAGTTCTTC. Residues: CTSRGQSSYNEQFF.

This clonotype was counted between two and nine times. The J gene is TRBJ2-7, the V gene TRBV28; 12 nucleotides agree with TRBD1. The CDR3 has 15 amino acids. CDR1 is MDHEN and CDR2 is SYDVKM in the germline V gene. After removal of 6 bases from V and 9 bases from J, the junction contained 12 bases not matched to a gene. CDR3 region: CASRGTGTGGGGQYF. The CDR3 DNA sequence: TGTGCCAGCAGGGGGACCGGGACAGGGGGCGGAGGGCAGTACTTC.

Comment on this clonotype: Sequence at one end of the junction differs from germline and may be a read error. This rearrangement joins TRBV6-6 to TRBJ1-5; no clear D gene. The CDR3 is made up of 17 amino acids. Germline V gene data show CDR1 as MNHNY and CDR2 as SVGAGI (reference sequence). CDR3 DNA: TGCGTCAGCAGAAGCAGTTCTGCAGCCTCTAGCAATCAGCCCCAGCATTTT. Residues: CVSRSSSAASSNQPQHF.

The CDR3 loop is CASSHITGSGNTIYF. In nucleotides, the CDR3 is TGTGCCAGCAGTCACATTACAGGGTCCGGAAACACCATATATTTT. V gene TRBV6-5 combines with J gene TRBJ1-3; possibly TRBD1 for D (6 bases). Germline V gene lookup returns CDR1 MNHEY and CDR2 SVGAGI. The CDR3 covers 15 residues. Trimming cost V 5 bases and J 4 bases, with 15 bases left between them.

A few counts support this clonotype. J is TRBJ2-2 and V is TRBV3-1, with D tentatively TRBD2 (6 bases). The CDR3 sequence is 15 residues long. Per germline, CDR1 LGHDT and CDR2 YNNKEL (reference sequence). V shed 4 bases and J shed 5 bases, with 14 bases lying between them. This chain's CDR3 is CASSLFTGVTGELFF. The CDR3 coding sequence is TGTGCCAGCAGCCTTTTCACGGGGGTAACCGGGGAGCTGTTTTTT.

Many counts were recorded for this clonotype. The chain is built from TRBV6-6 and TRBJ2-5; TRBD2 agrees at 8 bases. The CDR3 contains 16 residues. Trimming took 5 bases from V and 2 from J; bases not matched to a gene: 10. Germline V gene sequence: CDR1 MNHNY, CDR2 SVGAGI (reference sequence). In DNA form, the CDR3 reads TGTGCCAGCAGTCAAACCTTGGGACTAGGGCAAGAGACCCAGTACTTC. This encodes CASSQTLGLGQETQYF.

The chain has TRBV5-1 and TRBJ2-7; D is unclear. The CDR3 loop spans 16 amino acids. CDR1 and CDR2 from the germline V gene are SGHRS and YFSETQ. Trimming left V 2 bases short and J 6 bases short, with 21 bases between. The chain's CDR3 is CASSFVPDHSRSEQYF. CDR3 in DNA: TGCGCCAGCAGCTTTGTCCCGGACCACTCCCGCTCCGAGCAGTACTTC.

This chain joins TRBV6-5 and TRBJ2-7; D possibly corresponds to TRBD2 (6 bases). Germline CDR1 reads MNHEY; CDR2 reads SVGAGI. V dropped 11 bases and J dropped 1 base, with 15 bases sitting between them. The length of the CDR3 is 13 residues. CDR3 coding DNA: TGTGCCGCTACAGGAGGGTCTTCCTACGAGCAGTACTTC. It encodes CAATGGSSYEQYF.

This clonotype was recorded at least ten times. The rearrangement uses TRBV12-3 or TRBV12-4 and TRBJ1-2; 7 nucleotides align to TRBD1. V lost 5 bases to trimming and J lost 5 bases; unmatched junction nucleotides: 11. CDR3 length: 15 residues. The DNA for the CDR3 is TGTGCCAGCAGTACTCGACAGGGAAATGTTTATGGCTACACCTTC. Protein sequence: CASSTRQGNVYGYTF.

This clonotype has at least ten counts. The rearrangement links TRBV18 to TRBJ2-4; D is possibly TRBD1 (5 bases). The assigned J gene may be wrong: the sequence end matches TRBJ2-7 better. This CDR3 contains 16 residues. From germline, CDR1 is KGHSH and CDR2 LQKENI. In DNA, the CDR3 is TGTGCCAGCTCACCCCTTCAAGGGGCGCTTATCAACGAGCAGTACTTC. This sequence encodes CASSPLQGALINEQYF.

In this sample, this clonotype turned up a few times. The genes are TRBV6-5 and TRBJ2-2, with D hard to call. The V gene's germline CDR1 is MNHEY and CDR2 SVGAGI. This CDR3 region has 17 residues. V gave up 0 bases and J gave up 0 bases, with 11 bases separating them. CDR3 in amino acids: CASSYSLWNANTGELFF. CDR3 sequence (DNA): TGTGCCAGCAGTTACTCGTTGTGGAACGCGAACACCGGGGAGCTGTTTTTT.

Here the CDR3 reads CSARVRLAGSYEQYF. The CDR3 DNA follows: TGCAGTGCTAGAGTTCGACTAGCGGGGTCCTACGAGCAGTACTTC. The chain has TRBV20-1 and TRBJ2-7; 11 bases align to TRBD2. V was clipped by 1 base and J by 1 base; unmatched bases: 3. The germline gives CDR1 DFQATT, CDR2 SNEGSKA (reference sequence). The CDR3 sequence is 15 residues long.

This clonotype was seen a few times. J is TRBJ1-5 and V is TRBV6-9; D possibly corresponds to TRBD1 (5 bases). Trimming left V 7 bases short and J 7 bases short, with 20 bases between. CDR1 is MNHGY and CDR2 is SVAAGI in the germline V gene. The CDR3 length is 15 residues. The CDR3 sequence: CASTLGRRVRQPQHF. The CDR3 coding sequence is TGTGCCAGCACCCTGGGACGGAGAGTAAGACAGCCCCAGCATTTT.

The chain joins TRBV19 to TRBJ1-5, with 7 positions matching TRBD1. This CDR3 is built from 14 residues. V lost 5 bases, J lost 6 bases, and 7 bases stayed unmatched. The germline gives CDR1 LNHDA, CDR2 SQIVND (reference sequence). The CDR3 sequence is CASSSDRDGQPQHF. The CDR3 nucleotides are TGTGCCAGTAGTTCCGACAGGGACGGTCAGCCCCAGCATTTT.